Below are 11 T cell receptor beta chains sequenced from a single sample in a study of cytomegalovirus exposure and HLA in healthy donors. Both 60 Vbeta primers and 13 Jbeta primers went into the PCR. Here immunoSEQ multiplex PCR was the method, and the copy in TCRdb shows in-frame clones only, minus some. This sample has some 110,000 clones, with over 65% found just once. Sequenced sample: PBMCs. All receptors derive from a woman between 25 and 40 years old in good health and CMV-seronegative.

The rearrangement uses TRBV30 and TRBJ1-2; D possibly corresponds to TRBD1 (5 bases). CDR3 length equals 14 residues. Germline V gene data show CDR1 as GTSNPN and CDR2 as SVGIG (reference sequence). Deletions cut 3 bases from V and 0 bases from J, with 11 bases between. As DNA, the CDR3 is TGTGCCTGGAGCTGGCGGGGGGCTAACTATGGCTACACCTTC. Its translation: CAWSWRGANYGYTF. The complete variable domain, with remaining parts taken from reference TRBV30 and TRBJ1-2, reads SQTIHQWPATLVQPVGSPLSLECTVEGTSNPNLYWYRQAAGRGLQLLFYSVGIGQISSEVPQNLSASRPQDRQFILSSKKLLLSDSGFYLCAWSWRGANYGYTFGSGTRLTVV.

J is TRBJ1-1 and V is TRBV5-4; D unclear. This CDR3 is 13 amino acids long. Trimming shortened V by 2 bases and J by 3 bases, and 8 bases separated the two germline ends. Germline V gene data show CDR1 as SGHNT and CDR2 as YYREEE (reference sequence). The chain's CDR3 is CASSFSPDTEAFF. DNA for the CDR3: TGTGCCAGCAGCTTTTCTCCCGACACTGAAGCTTTCTTT. Drawing the rest from reference TRBV5-4 and TRBJ1-1, the complete variable domain is ETGVTQSPTHLIKTRGQQVTLRCSSQSGHNTVSWYQQALGQGPQFIFQYYREEENGRGNFPPRFSGLQFPNYSSELNVNALELDDSALYLCASSFSPDTEAFFGQGTRLTVV.

V is TRBV6-5 and J is TRBJ1-2; 7 bases agree with TRBD1. The CDR3 is 13 residues long. Losses at the gene ends were 5 bases for V and 4 bases for J; bases not matched to a gene: 4. The V gene's germline CDR1 is MNHEY and CDR2 SVGAGI. DNA for the CDR3: TGTGCCAGCAGTCGACAGGGAATCTATGGCTACACCTTC. This encodes CASSRQGIYGYTF.

The chain is built from TRBV5-1 and TRBJ2-6; D is unclear. Trimming shortened V by 0 bases and J by 0 bases, and 4 bases separated the two germline ends. CDR1 and CDR2 (germline): SGHRS, YFSETQ. The CDR3 consists of 15 residues. The DNA for the CDR3 is TGCGCCAGCAGCTTGGGGAGCTCTGGGGCCAACGTCCTGACTTTC. It encodes CASSLGSSGANVLTF.

The V call is TRBV5-1, the J call TRBJ2-3; 14 nucleotides line up with TRBD2. The length of the CDR3 is 16 residues. Trimming removed 4 bases from V and 4 bases from J; junction bases left unmatched: 5. Germline assignment: CDR1 SGHRS and CDR2 YFSETQ. The CDR3 DNA follows: TGCGCCAGCAGCCCACCGACTAGCGGGGGGGCAGATACGCAGTATTTT. It yields the protein CASSPPTSGGADTQYF. Drawing the rest from reference TRBV5-1 and TRBJ2-3, the complete variable domain is KAGVTQTPRYLIKTRGQQVTLSCSPISGHRSVSWYQQTPGQGLQFLFEYFSETQRNKGNFPGRFSGRQFSNSRSEMNVSTLELGDSALYLCASSPPTSGGADTQYFGPGTRLTVL.

This sequence joins TRBV5-6 and TRBJ1-2; possible D gene TRBD1, 6 bases. V gave up 5 bases and J gave up 8 bases, with 19 bases separating them. Germline V gene lookup returns CDR1 SGHDT and CDR2 YYEEEE. This CDR3 comprises 14 residues. CDR3 coding DNA: TGTGCCAGCAGACAACAGGGTGGTCTGGTCGGCTACACCTTC. Translating gives CASRQQGGLVGYTF.

The J gene is TRBJ1-1, the V gene TRBV14; no reliable D call. Germline values: CDR1 SGHDN, CDR2 FVKESK. The germline V and J ends were trimmed by 1 base and 10 bases, with 10 bases remaining between them. The CDR3 is made up of 12 amino acids. DNA of the CDR3: TGTGCCAGCAGCCAAGCCGGACTGTTAGCTTTCTTT. It specifies CASSQAGLLAFF.

The chain carries TRBV25-1 and TRBJ1-4; 8 nucleotides line up with TRBD1. V gave up 6 bases and J gave up 3 bases; unmatched junction bases: 0. The V gene's germline CDR1 is MGHDK and CDR2 SYGVNS. This CDR3 contains 13 residues. The CDR3 here is CASRDRANEKLFF. For the CDR3, the DNA is TGTGCCAGCAGGGACAGGGCTAATGAAAAACTGTTTTTT.

This chain uses TRBV27 with TRBJ2-7; 8 bases line up with TRBD2. V dropped 0 bases and J dropped 2; count of bases not matched to a gene: 3. Germline assignment: CDR1 MNHEY and CDR2 SMNVEV (reference sequence). The CDR3 runs to 15 residues. In nucleotides, the CDR3 is TGTGCCAGCAGTTTATCCGGGGGGGCAACCTACGAGCAGTACTTC. Its translation: CASSLSGGATYEQYF.

This sequence joins TRBV15 and TRBJ1-2; D is ambiguous. CDR1 and CDR2 (germline): LNHNV, YYDKDF (reference sequence). V gave up 2 bases and J gave up 7 bases, with 20 bases separating them. The CDR3 extends over 16 amino acids. The CDR3 protein is CATSRTLGRVACGYTF. The CDR3 nucleotides are TGTGCCACCAGCAGAACCCTCGGGAGGGTCGCGTGTGGCTACACCTTC.

This clone was seen a few times. The chain employs TRBV4-2 and TRBJ1-3; a weak D match, TRBD1 (5 bases). The germline gives CDR1 LGHNA, CDR2 YNFKEQ. The length of the CDR3 is 14 residues. V was clipped by 4 bases and J by 2 bases, with 9 bases between them. CDR3 nucleotide sequence: TGTGCCAGCAGCCCTGGAGGGGCTGGAAACACCATATATTTT. Its protein product is CASSPGGAGNTIYF.